Below are 26 T cell receptor beta chains sequenced from a single sample in a study of early T cells in non-severe SARS-CoV-2 infection. TCRdb itself ran the 5' RACE reads through MiXCR, one entry per CDR3 protein. Of roughly 57,000 distinct CDR3 sequences detected, around 12% appear once; the ten largest clones hold just over 2.5%. Material: whole blood, obtained at baseline. The origin of the receptors is an adult who was a healthcare worker with PCR-confirmed SARS-CoV-2 infection or an uninfected control (not recorded which).

This chain uses TRBV7-9 with TRBJ2-1; 10 nucleotides agree with TRBD1. CDR1 SEHNR and CDR2 FQNEAQ come from the germline V gene (reference sequence). The CDR3 contains 18 residues. The V segment lost 7 bases and the J segment 3 bases; nucleotides outside the gene matches: 15. CDR3 sequence reads: CASIGDRGNSGNYNEQFF. The DNA for the CDR3 is TGTGCCAGCATCGGGGACAGGGGAAATAGCGGGAACTACAATGAGCAGTTCTTC.

A few counts support this clonotype. The V and J genes are TRBV20-1 and TRBJ2-7, with D hard to call. The CDR3 runs to 11 residues. Germline loops: CDR1 DFQATT, CDR2 SNEGSKA (reference sequence). V gave up 6 bases and J gave up 5 bases, with 11 bases separating them. In DNA, the CDR3 is TGCAGTGCCGTAGTTCGGGACGAGCAGTACTTC. This codes for CSAVVRDEQYF.

This clonotype was picked up a small number of times. This chain uses TRBV7-9 with TRBJ2-1; D is undetermined. The CDR3 length is 15 residues. Germline V gives CDR1 SEHNR, CDR2 FQNEAQ (reference sequence). V was clipped by 4 bases and J by 1 base, with 11 bases between them. In nucleotides, the CDR3 is TGTGCCAGCAGCTCCCCACTCACATCCTACAATGAGCAGTTCTTC. Protein product: CASSSPLTSYNEQFF. The full variable domain, completed using reference TRBV7-9 and TRBJ2-1, is DTGVSQNPRHKITKRGQNVTFRCDPISEHNRLYWYRQTLGQGPEFLTYFQNEAQLEKSRLLSDRFSAERPKGSFSTLEIQRTEQGDSAMYLCASSSPLTSYNEQFFGPGTRLTVL.

This clonotype was seen at least ten times. J is TRBJ2-6 and V is TRBV7-6; D is tentatively TRBD1 or TRBD2 (5 bases each). This CDR3 is 14 amino acids long. Trimming pared 2 bases from V and 8 bases from J, leaving 10 bases between. Per the germline V gene, CDR1 is SGHVS and CDR2 is FNYEAQ. The CDR3 loop is CASSLTGTTNVLTF. CDR3 DNA sequence: TGTGCCAGCAGCTTAACCGGGACCACCAACGTCCTGACTTTC.

A few counts support this clonotype. The rearrangement uses TRBV7-6 and TRBJ1-5; D gene unclear. The CDR3 consists of 17 residues. The V end lost 5 bases, the J end lost 4 bases, and 21 bases lay between the germline ends. Germline assignment: CDR1 SGHVS and CDR2 FNYEAQ. This CDR3 reads CASSPEESGLQNQPQHF. CDR3 sequence (DNA): TGTGCCAGCAGCCCCGAGGAGTCAGGCCTACAAAATCAGCCCCAGCATTTT.

The V gene is TRBV4-1, the J gene TRBJ2-7; 12 bases are a match to TRBD2. The CDR3 extends over 16 amino acids. V lost 0 bases and J lost 4; bases outside the gene matches: 4. Germline V gene data show CDR1 as MGHRA and CDR2 as YSYEKL. As DNA, the CDR3 is TGCGCCAGCAGCCAAGATCGGACTAGCGGGGCGTACGAGCAGTACTTC. It specifies CASSQDRTSGAYEQYF.

This clonotype was detected only a few times. CDR3 in DNA: TGTGCCAGCAGCTCTTTAGCGGGAGGTTACACCGGGGAGCTGTTTTTT. Encoded protein: CASSSLAGGYTGELFF. The chain couples TRBV7-3 to TRBJ2-2, with 10 bases aligning to TRBD2. V was pared by 4 bases and J by 3 bases, with 5 bases of the junction left unmatched. The germline gives CDR1 SGHTA, CDR2 FQGTGA. This CDR3 is built from 16 residues. Combining the CDR3 with reference TRBV7-3 and TRBJ2-2 gives the whole variable domain GAGVSQTPSNKVTEKGKYVELRCDPISGHTALYWYRQSLGQGPEFLIYFQGTGAADDSGLPNDRFFAVRPEGSVSTLKIQRTERGDSAVYLCASSSLAGGYTGELFFGEGSRLTVL.

This clonotype was observed a few times. The V and J genes are TRBV27 and TRBJ2-2; 8 bases line up with TRBD2. V lost 3 bases, J lost 5 bases, and 14 bases stayed unmatched. Germline V gene data show CDR1 as MNHEY and CDR2 as SMNVEV (reference sequence). The CDR3 runs 18 residues. CDR3 DNA sequence: TGTGCCAGCAGTTTTCTTGCGGGAGGCGCCCAGGGGACCGGGGAGCTGTTTTTT. It translates to CASSFLAGGAQGTGELFF.

The rearrangement uses TRBV10-3 and TRBJ2-3; 14 bases line up with TRBD2. The germline V gene has CDR1 ENHRY and CDR2 SYGVKD. Germline trimming cut 6 bases from V and 2 bases from J; bases unmatched to any gene: 4. The CDR3 consists of 16 residues. The CDR3 sequence: CAISLGLAGATDTQYF. DNA for the CDR3: TGTGCCATCAGCTTGGGACTAGCGGGAGCCACAGATACGCAGTATTTT.

V and J are TRBV5-1 and TRBJ2-6, with D unclear. V lost 3 bases, J lost 4 bases, and 5 bases lay in between. Germline CDR1 and CDR2: SGHRS and YFSETQ. The CDR3 runs to 13 residues. The CDR3 DNA is TGCGCCAGCAGCTATGGGGGGGCCAACGTCCTGACTTTC. Translated, it gives CASSYGGANVLTF.

This clonotype was recorded at least ten times. V usage is TRBV6-6 and J usage is TRBJ2-3, with TRBD2 matching over 10 bases. The CDR3 has 16 residues. In germline, CDR1 is MNHNY, CDR2 SVGAGI (reference sequence). With V trimmed by 6 bases and J by 4 bases, 10 bases remained unmatched. CDR3 sequence reads: CASSGRTSGEADTQYF. The CDR3 nucleotides are TGTGCCAGCAGCGGACGGACTAGCGGAGAGGCAGATACGCAGTATTTT.

The chain carries TRBV27 and TRBJ2-4; tentative D call: TRBD1 (5 bases). Deletions cut 2 bases from V and 0 bases from J, with 11 bases between. The CDR3 sequence is 16 residues long. Germline CDR1 is MNHEY and CDR2 is SMNVEV (reference sequence). CDR3 loop: CASSLAPGLAKNIQYF. CDR3 coding DNA: TGTGCCAGCAGTTTAGCCCCAGGGCTAGCCAAAAACATTCAGTACTTC.

This clonotype was counted at least ten times. This chain links TRBV28 with TRBJ1-1; TRBD1 is a possible D gene (5 bases). Per germline, CDR1 MDHEN and CDR2 SYDVKM. This CDR3 region has 14 residues. V was cut by 5 bases and J by 4 bases, with 14 bases left in between. CDR3 residues: CASSLPRDRTEAFF. The DNA of the CDR3 is TGTGCCAGCAGTCTACCCAGGGACCGCACTGAAGCTTTCTTT.

The CDR3 coding sequence is TGTGCCAGTAGTATACGGAGCGACGAGCAGTACTTC. Protein sequence: CASSIRSDEQYF. V gene TRBV19 combines with J gene TRBJ2-7; D unresolved. Germline lookup yields CDR1 LNHDA and CDR2 SQIVND (reference sequence). This CDR3 contains 12 residues. The germline V and J ends were trimmed by 2 bases and 5 bases, with 7 bases remaining between them.

This clonotype turned up a few times. The chain recombines TRBV12-3 or TRBV12-4 with TRBJ2-2; D is perhaps TRBD2 (5 bases). The CDR3 sequence is 14 residues long. V lost 5 bases and J 6 bases, leaving 13 bases between the germline ends. The CDR3 is CASSPWEPSGELFF. Written as DNA, the CDR3 is TGTGCCAGCAGTCCCTGGGAGCCGTCCGGGGAGCTGTTTTTT.

This rearrangement joins TRBV5-4 to TRBJ2-3; D unresolved. CDR3 length: 13 amino acids. V dropped 0 bases and J dropped 4 bases, with 6 bases sitting between them. The germline gives CDR1 SGHNT, CDR2 YYREEE (reference sequence). DNA of the CDR3: TGTGCCAGCAGCTTGGCCCCCGCAGATACGCAGTATTTT. Protein sequence: CASSLAPADTQYF.

This chain connects TRBV2 to TRBJ2-7, with D possibly being TRBD1 (5 bases). The germline gives CDR1 SNHLY, CDR2 FYNNEI. The CDR3 covers 12 residues. V was pared by 3 bases and J by 6 bases, with 9 bases between. The DNA of the CDR3 is TGTGCCAGCAGTGACCTGGGGCGCGAGCAGTACTTC. Its protein product is CASSDLGREQYF.

The chain is built from TRBV6-2 or TRBV6-3 and TRBJ2-1; TRBD2 matches at 14 bases. V lost 5 bases, J lost 8 bases, and 8 bases stayed unmatched. The CDR3 sequence is 16 residues long. Germline-derived CDR1 and CDR2 are MNHEY and SVGEGT. CDR3 bases: TGTGCCAGCAGTCGCCCGGGACTAGCGGGAGTCGATGAGCAGTTCTTC. Residues: CASSRPGLAGVDEQFF.

The table lists this clonotype with a few counts. V is TRBV28 and J is TRBJ1-2; D ambiguous. There are 15 residues in the CDR3. The V end lost 2 bases, the J end lost 4 bases, and 14 bases lay between the germline ends. Germline CDR1 MDHEN, CDR2 SYDVKM. DNA of the CDR3: TGTGCCAGCAGTTTAGGAGCCCCCGACTCCTATGGCTACACCTTC. Translated: CASSLGAPDSYGYTF.

This chain connects TRBV19 to TRBJ2-7; a weak D match, TRBD2 (7 bases). Deletions cut 4 bases from V and 2 bases from J, with 18 bases between. The CDR3 runs 16 residues. Germline V lookup: CDR1 LNHDA, CDR2 SQIVND (reference sequence). Here the CDR3 reads CASSRLGGRVTYEQYF. CDR3 DNA: TGTGCCAGTAGTAGATTGGGGGGGCGAGTCACCTACGAGCAGTACTTC.

This clonotype was found many times. The V and J genes are TRBV9 and TRBJ2-7, with D possibly matching TRBD2 (6 bases). This CDR3 is built from 15 residues. Germline V CDR1 and CDR2: SGDLS, YYNGEE. Trimming left V 3 bases short and J 3 bases short, with 16 bases between. The CDR3 region is CASSAAGLPNYEQYF. DNA for the CDR3: TGTGCCAGCAGCGCCGCGGGACTGCCGAACTACGAGCAGTACTTC.

This clonotype appeared a few times. V usage is TRBV5-6 and J usage is TRBJ1-6; D is undetermined. V was trimmed by 4 bases and J by 14 bases, leaving 22 bases between them. There are 15 residues in the CDR3. Germline V gene data show CDR1 as SGHDT and CDR2 as YYEEEE. In DNA form, the CDR3 reads TGTGCCAGCAGCCCTGGTGGGTTGCGGGCTCGCACCCTCCACTTT. Translation: CASSPGGLRARTLHF.

This clonotype was seen more than once but under ten times. V gene TRBV28 combines with J gene TRBJ2-3, with D possibly being TRBD1 (6 bases). Trimming stripped 5 bases from V and 2 bases from J, with 14 bases between. Germline CDR1 MDHEN, CDR2 SYDVKM. The CDR3 contains 15 residues. The CDR3 loop is CASSPPGHATDTQYF. The DNA of the CDR3 is TGTGCCAGCAGTCCCCCGGGACACGCCACAGATACGCAGTATTTT.

This clonotype was counted ten times or more. The chain recombines TRBV7-3 with TRBJ2-6, with unresolved D. The germline V and J ends were trimmed by 5 bases and 1 base, with 6 bases remaining between them. The CDR3 spans 14 residues. Looked up from germline, CDR1 is SGHTA and CDR2 is FQGTGA. CDR3 bases: TGTGCCAGCAGCGACAAATCTGGGGCCAACGTCCTGACTTTC. Protein sequence: CASSDKSGANVLTF.

Ten or more counts support this clonotype. The chain uses TRBV11-2 and TRBJ1-6; TRBD1 aligns across 7 bases. V was pared by 1 base and J by 8 bases, with 5 bases of the junction left unmatched. The CDR3 extends over 15 amino acids. CDR1 is SGHAT and CDR2 is FQNNGV in the germline V gene. The CDR3 is CASSLVGRGDSPLHF. For the CDR3, the DNA is TGTGCCAGCAGCTTAGTGGGCAGGGGGGATTCACCCCTCCACTTT.

This clonotype was picked up many times. This chain joins TRBV27 and TRBJ2-3; 8 bases map to TRBD2. V was pared by 6 bases and J by 5 bases, with 7 bases of the junction left unmatched. This CDR3 is 14 amino acids long. The germline gives CDR1 MNHEY, CDR2 SMNVEV (reference sequence). The CDR3 loop is CASRKREWVDTQYF. The CDR3 DNA follows: TGTGCCAGCAGGAAGCGGGAGTGGGTAGATACGCAGTATTTT.